The entry below describes one T cell receptor (beta chain). The CDR3 has 17 residues. The J segment lost 6 bases and the V segment lost 1 base, leaving 6 bases of the junction unmatched. Germline assignment: CDR1 MGHRA and CDR2 YSYEKL. Source study methods: Nucleated cell counts were estimated from reference gene primer amplification. The protocol was immunoSEQ multiplex PCR, while the TCRdb copy is restricted to in-frame clones and leaves out a portion. V and J calls plus clone size are reproduced from that table; the DNA served to infer D and trimming. The sample contains about 140,000 clones, 81% of which appear only once. The sample originates from a study of blood T cell repertoires in COVID-19. Across the whole study: Both acute and convalescent COVID-19 samples were obtained from the United States, Italy and Spain. Sources were T cells, B-cell-depleted T cells, or PBMCs; the material itself was cDNA or gDNA.

This TCR derives from a human donor in a cohort sampled during active COVID-19. Material: peripheral blood. The chain couples TRBV4-1 to TRBJ2-2; 12 bases agree with TRBD2. This CDR3 is CASSQGLAGDFAGELFF. CDR3 DNA sequence: TGCGCCAGCAGCCAAGGACTAGCGGGAGATTTCGCCGGGGAGCTGTTTTTT.